Listed below are T cell receptor beta chains from one sample, sequenced in a study of blood T cell repertoires in COVID-19. Libraries were prepared by immunoSEQ multiplex PCR; TCRdb keeps only in-frame clonotypes and omits some of them. Among about 150,000 clones, 88% were seen once, and the ten largest hold roughly 2.2%. The specimen sequenced was peripheral blood. Receptors originate from a woman in her seventies with acute or convalescent COVID-19. Both conserved end residues are part of each CDR3. The D gene is left open where the match is weak. Expanded clones are given a class, and other clones once, few, many or no size at all.

V	J	size	D	DNA	CDR3
TRBV25-1	TRBJ2-5	-	-	TGTGCCAGCAGTGGTAGCGCTCTGTACCAAGAGACCCAGTACTTC	CASSGSALYQETQYF
TRBV12-3/TRBV12-4	TRBJ1-2	-	TRBD1	TGTGCCAGCAGTCCGGGACAGCTCTATGGCTACACCTTC	CASSPGQLYGYTF
TRBV11-1	TRBJ2-2	-	-	TGTGCCAGCAGCCTCGACAGTCACACCGGGGAGCTGTTTTTT	CASSLDSHTGELFF
TRBV14	TRBJ2-7	-	-	TGTGCCAGCAGCCAAGATCGGTACGAGCAGTACTTC	CASSQDRYEQYF
TRBV11-2	TRBJ1-2	once	-	TGTGCCAGCAGCTTGGGCCGTACACAGGGATTTGGCTACACCTTC	CASSLGRTQGFGYTF
TRBV28	TRBJ1-6	-	TRBD1	TGTGCCAGCAGTTCACAGGGGTCCTTCCGGCCCCTCCACTTT	CASSSQGSFRPLHF
TRBV2	TRBJ1-3	-	-	TGTGCCAGCAGTGTTGGCCGTTCAAGCTCTGGAAACACCATATATTTT	CASSVGRSSSGNTIYF
TRBV19	TRBJ1-5	-	TRBD1	TGTGCCAGTAGGGGGACAGGTGGGCAGCCCCAGCATTTT	CASRGTGGQPQHF
TRBV4-3	TRBJ2-1	-	TRBD1	TGCGCCAGCAGCCTAACAGGGGGCTGGGATGAGCAGTTCTTC	CASSLTGGWDEQFF
TRBV2	TRBJ1-6	-	TRBD1	TGTGCCAGCAGAGGACAGGGGGGTGCTCGGGATAATTCACCCCTCCACTTT	CASRGQGGARDNSPLHF
TRBV18	TRBJ1-2	-	-	TGTGCCAGCTCACCTACCCTGGTGCAAGAGAACTATGGCTACACCTTC	CASSPTLVQENYGYTF
TRBV11-2	TRBJ2-3	-	-	TGTGCCAGCAGGTGGGAGCGGTCCACAGATACGCAGTATTTT	CASRWERSTDTQYF
TRBV27	TRBJ2-2	-	TRBD2	TGTGCCAGCAGTTTATTGGGGGGGGAGGGAACCACCGGGGAGCTGTTTTTT	CASSLLGGEGTTGELFF
TRBV19	TRBJ1-5	-	-	TGTGCCAGTAGTAACGGAGGGAGCGGCAATCAGCCCCAGCATTTT	CASSNGGSGNQPQHF
TRBV7-2	TRBJ2-7	-	TRBD1	TGTGCCAGCAGCTTCCGGGGCGGGACAGGAGGCTACGAGCAGTACTTC	CASSFRGGTGGYEQYF
TRBV7-2	TRBJ1-1	-	-	TGTGCCAGCAGCTTACACCCAACAGGGAACACTGAAGCTTTCTTT	CASSLHPTGNTEAFF
TRBV7-9	TRBJ1-1	-	-	TGTGCCAGCAGCTTAGCGACAGGAGAAGCTTTCTTT	CASSLATGEAFF
TRBV5-1	TRBJ2-7	-	TRBD1	TGCGCCAGCAGCTCGAATAATCAGGGGGCCGGGGAGCAGTACTTC	CASSSNNQGAGEQYF
TRBV4-2	TRBJ2-5	-	TRBD2	TGTGCCAGCAGCCCGCGGGGGGATAGCGGGGTCCGTCCCCAGTACTTC	CASSPRGDSGVRPQYF
TRBV6-4	TRBJ2-5	-	TRBD2	TGTGCCAGCAGTGACTCGATCGGACTAGCGCTAATACGACAGGAGGAGACCCAGTACTTC	CASSDSIGLALIRQEETQYF
TRBV6-2/TRBV6-3	TRBJ1-5	-	-	TGTGCCAGCAGTTCTTCTACCCACCTTGGTAGCAATCAGCCCCAGCATTTT	CASSSSTHLGSNQPQHF
TRBV12-5	TRBJ2-3	-	-	TGTGCTAGTGGTTTGGTACGAGGGTACGGCACAGATACGCAGTATTTT	CASGLVRGYGTDTQYF
TRBV28	TRBJ1-1	-	-	TGTGCCAGCAGTCCCCCTCACTTTGAAGCTTTCTTT	CASSPPHFEAFF
TRBV9	TRBJ1-2	-	-	TGTGCCAGCAGCGTCCACGGACTGGATGGCTACACCTTC	CASSVHGLDGYTF
TRBV13	TRBJ1-3	-	-	TGTGCCAGCAGCTTAGTGAGCAGGGCCTCTGGAAACACCATATATTTT	CASSLVSRASGNTIYF
TRBV7-5	TRBJ1-4	-	-	TGTGCCAGAACCTATACAGGGGGCGGGGAAAAACTGTTTTTT	CARTYTGGGEKLFF
TRBV2	TRBJ2-5	once	-	TGTGCCAGCATGAGGGGGGGGCCTTTGGAGACCCAGTACTTC	CASMRGGPLETQYF
TRBV6-1	TRBJ2-7	-	TRBD2	TGTGCCAGCAGTGAAGGAGCGGGGGGCTTCTACGAGCAGTACTTC	CASSEGAGGFYEQYF
TRBV20-1	TRBJ2-5	-	-	TGCAGTGCTAAAGGGGTCGAGACCCAGTACTTC	CSAKGVETQYF
TRBV5-1	TRBJ1-1	-	-	TGCGCCAGCAGCGCCATCCCCGTGGCGGGTAGTAAAGGAGCTTTCTTT	CASSAIPVAGSKGAFF
TRBV20-1	TRBJ2-1	-	TRBD1	TGCAGTGCTAGTGGCCGACAGGGGGGTAGAAATGAGCAGTTCTTC	CSASGRQGGRNEQFF
TRBV7-6	TRBJ1-1	-	TRBD1	TGTGCCAGCAGCAGAGGGACAGGGGGGAACACTGAAGCTTTCTTT	CASSRGTGGNTEAFF
TRBV7-2	TRBJ2-3	-	TRBD2	TGTGCCAGCAGCTTAGTCGGGGGGGCCCCAGATACGCAGTATTTT	CASSLVGGAPDTQYF
TRBV10-3	TRBJ1-2	-	-	TGTGCCATCAGTGACAGTGTCTATGGCTACACCTTC	CAISDSVYGYTF
TRBV28	TRBJ1-6	-	-	TGTGCCAGCAGCCCGACAGGAAGGAGCTCCTATAATTCACCCCTCCACTTT	CASSPTGRSSYNSPLHF
TRBV6-5	TRBJ2-7	-	TRBD1	TGTGCCAGCAGAGGGGAAGGACAGGGGTTCTACGAGCAGTACTTC	CASRGEGQGFYEQYF